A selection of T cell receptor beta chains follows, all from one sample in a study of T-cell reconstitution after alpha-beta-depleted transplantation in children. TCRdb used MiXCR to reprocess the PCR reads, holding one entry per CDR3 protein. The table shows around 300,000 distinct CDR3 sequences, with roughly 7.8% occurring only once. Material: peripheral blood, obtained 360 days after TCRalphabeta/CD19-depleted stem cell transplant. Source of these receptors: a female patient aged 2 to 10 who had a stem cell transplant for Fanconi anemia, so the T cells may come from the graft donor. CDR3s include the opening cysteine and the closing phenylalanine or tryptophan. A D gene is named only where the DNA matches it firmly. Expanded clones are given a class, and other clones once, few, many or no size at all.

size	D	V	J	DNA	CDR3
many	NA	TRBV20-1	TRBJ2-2	TGCAGTGCTAGAGATATGAACACCGGGGAGCTGTTTTTT	CSARDMNTGELFF
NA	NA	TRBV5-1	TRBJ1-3	TGCGCCAGCAGCTCGACAGGAGGTGACCCTATCCTCGCTGGAAACACCATATATTTT	CASSSTGGDPILAGNTIYF
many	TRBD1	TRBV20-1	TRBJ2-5	TGCAGTGCTAGCAGAGGACAGGCAGACCAAGAGACCCAGTACTTC	CSASRGQADQETQYF
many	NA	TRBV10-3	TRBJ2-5	TGTGCCATCCGGGAGTCAGGGAAGGTCCAAGAGACCCAGTACTTC	CAIRESGKVQETQYF
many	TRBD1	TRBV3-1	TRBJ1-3	TGTGCCAGCAGCCCCGGGACAGGGTATGGAAACACCATATATTTT	CASSPGTGYGNTIYF
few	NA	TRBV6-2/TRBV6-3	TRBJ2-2	TGTGCCAGCAGTTACTCCGGGGGAGGTACCGGGGAGCTGTTTTTT	CASSYSGGGTGELFF
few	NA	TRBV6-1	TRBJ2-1	TGTGCCAGCAGACCCCTGACCCAGCGGTCCTACAATGAGCAGTTCTTC	CASRPLTQRSYNEQFF
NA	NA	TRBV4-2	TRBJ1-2	TGTGCCAGCAGCCAAGAATTAATAGTTACCAGCTACACCTTC	CASSQELIVTSYTF
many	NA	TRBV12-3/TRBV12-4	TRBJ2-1	TGTGCCAGCACCATGGCTCCCCAAATGGATGAGCAGTTCTTC	CASTMAPQMDEQFF
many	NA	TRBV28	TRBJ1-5	TGTGCCACCCATTCACAGGCGGTGGAAAGCAATCAGCCCCAGCATTTT	CATHSQAVESNQPQHF
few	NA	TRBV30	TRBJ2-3	TGTGCCTGGAGTGTGGAGGGGTACGCGCAGTATTTT	CAWSVEGYAQYF
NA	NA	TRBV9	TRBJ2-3	TGTGCCAGCAGCCTGCGCATTAGCACAGATACGCAGTATTTT	CASSLRISTDTQYF
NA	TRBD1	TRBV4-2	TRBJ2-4	TGTGCCAGCAGCCAAGATAGGGGGCTGAAGAACATTCAGTACTTC	CASSQDRGLKNIQYF
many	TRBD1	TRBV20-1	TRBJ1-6	TGCAGTGCTCCCCAGGGGGCTTTAGATAATTCACCCCTCCACTTT	CSAPQGALDNSPLHF
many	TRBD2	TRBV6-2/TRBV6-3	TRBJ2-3	TGTGCCAGCAGTTACGGGACTAGCGGGGATGGGGATACGCAGTATTTT	CASSYGTSGDGDTQYF
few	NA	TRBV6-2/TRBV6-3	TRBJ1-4	TGTGCCAGCAGTTACAGGGCAACTCGCGGAGATGAAAAACTGTTTTTT	CASSYRATRGDEKLFF
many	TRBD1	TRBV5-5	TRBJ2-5	TGTGCCAGCAGCTTAGGGGGCGCAGGGTTTAGGAGGGAGACCCAGTACTTC	CASSLGGAGFRRETQYF
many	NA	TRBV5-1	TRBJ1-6	TGCGCCAGCGCTCTCGTTGGGTCACCCCTCCACTTT	CASALVGSPLHF
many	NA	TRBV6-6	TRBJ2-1	TGTGCCAGCGGCGTAAAACGAGGCAATGAGCAGTTCTTC	CASGVKRGNEQFF
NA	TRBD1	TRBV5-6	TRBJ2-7	TGTGCCAGCAGCTTTTTGGCCGACAGGGCCTCGTACGAGCAGTACTTC	CASSFLADRASYEQYF
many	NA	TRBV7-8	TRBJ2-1	TGTGCCAGCAGCTTAGTTTCGCTGGCGGCTAGCTCCTACAATGAGCAGTTCTTC	CASSLVSLAASSYNEQFF
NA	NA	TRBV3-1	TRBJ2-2	TGTGCCAGCAGCCACACTCTTACGAACACCGGGGAGCTGTTTTTT	CASSHTLTNTGELFF
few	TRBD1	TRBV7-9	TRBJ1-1	TGTGCCAGCAGCTCAGCCTACAGGGGAACTGAAGCTTTCTTT	CASSSAYRGTEAFF
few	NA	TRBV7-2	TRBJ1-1	TGTGCCAGCAGTCCGGTAGTCGTAGTGGAAGCTTTCTTT	CASSPVVVVEAFF
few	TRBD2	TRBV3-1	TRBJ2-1	TGTGCCAGCACCCGGACTAGCGGAGGCCGTATGAATGAGCAGTTCTTC	CASTRTSGGRMNEQFF
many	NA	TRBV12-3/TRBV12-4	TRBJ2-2	TGTGCCAGCAGGTCCGGTGGAACCGGGGAGCTGTTTTTT	CASRSGGTGELFF
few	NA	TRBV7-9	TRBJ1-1	TGTGCCAGCAGCACCAGTGGGGGTCTGGGGACTGAAGCTTTCTTT	CASSTSGGLGTEAFF
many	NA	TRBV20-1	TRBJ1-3	TGCAGTGCTAGAGATCTGGGGGGATACACCATATATTTT	CSARDLGGYTIYF
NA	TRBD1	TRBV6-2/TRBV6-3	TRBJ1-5	TGTGCCAGCAGTTACTCCACCGGGACAGGGGGCGATCAGCCCCAGCATTTT	CASSYSTGTGGDQPQHF
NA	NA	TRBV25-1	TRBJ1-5	TGTGCCAGCAGTGATGGGGGGGCCAATCAGCCCCAGCATTTT	CASSDGGANQPQHF
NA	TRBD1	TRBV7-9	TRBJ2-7	TGTGCCAGCAGCCCCACAGGGGGCTCCTACGAGCAGTACTTC	CASSPTGGSYEQYF
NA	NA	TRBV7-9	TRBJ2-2	TGTGCCAGCAGCCCCAAACTTGTACTACTGATTCCCCGGGAGCTGTTTTTT	CASSPKLVLLIPRELFF
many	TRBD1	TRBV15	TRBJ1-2	TGTGCCACCAGCAGAGATCGGGGACAGAGCTACACCTTC	CATSRDRGQSYTF
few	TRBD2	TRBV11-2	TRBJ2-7	TGTGCCAGCAGCTTGCCTAGCGGTACCTACGAGCAGTACTTC	CASSLPSGTYEQYF
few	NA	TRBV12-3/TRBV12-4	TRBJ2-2	TGTGCCAGCAGTTTAGGCCAACAGGGTGGGAGGGCCGGGGAGCTGTTTTTT	CASSLGQQGGRAGELFF
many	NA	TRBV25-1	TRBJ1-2	TGTGCCAGCAGTGAGCAGGGCCACTATGGCTACACCTTC	CASSEQGHYGYTF
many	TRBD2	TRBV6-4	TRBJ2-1	TGTGCCAGCAGTGAACAACTAGCGGGGTACAATGAGCAGTTCTTC	CASSEQLAGYNEQFF
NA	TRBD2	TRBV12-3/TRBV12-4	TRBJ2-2	TGTGCCAGCACCACTAGCGGGGAAGGGAGCGGGGAGCTGTTTTTT	CASTTSGEGSGELFF
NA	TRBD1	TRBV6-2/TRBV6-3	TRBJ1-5	TGTGCCAGCAGTTCGGGACAGAATCAGCCCCAGCATTTT	CASSSGQNQPQHF
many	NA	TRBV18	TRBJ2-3	TGTGCCAGCTCACCAGAGATGCGTAGGACAGATACGCAGTATTTT	CASSPEMRRTDTQYF
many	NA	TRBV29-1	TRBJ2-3	TGCAGCGTTCGGGGGATATTGTTAAATACGCAGTATTTT	CSVRGILLNTQYF
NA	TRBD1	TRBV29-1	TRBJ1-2	TGCAGCGTACGGGACAGGGGGACTGGCTACACCTTC	CSVRDRGTGYTF
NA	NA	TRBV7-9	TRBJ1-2	TGTGCCAGCAGCTTAATGAAGGCTGGCTATGGCTACACCTTC	CASSLMKAGYGYTF
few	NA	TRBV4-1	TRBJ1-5	TGCGCCAGCAGCCAAGGACCCCCGCGTAGCCTAGGGGATCAGCCCCAGCATTTT	CASSQGPPRSLGDQPQHF
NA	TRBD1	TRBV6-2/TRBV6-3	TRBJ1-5	TGTGCCAGCAGTTACTCGACAGGGGGCGGCAATCAGCCCCAGCATTTT	CASSYSTGGGNQPQHF
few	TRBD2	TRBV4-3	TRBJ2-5	TGCGCCAGCAGCCCGATAGCGGGGGAACACCAAGAGACCCAGTACTTC	CASSPIAGEHQETQYF
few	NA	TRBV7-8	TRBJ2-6	TGTGCCAGCAGCTTACGGGGAGACCCTCCTTCTGGGGCCAACGTCCTGACTTTC	CASSLRGDPPSGANVLTF
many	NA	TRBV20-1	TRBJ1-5	TGCAGTGCTGGAGTAGGGAGGAATCAGCCCCAGCATTTT	CSAGVGRNQPQHF
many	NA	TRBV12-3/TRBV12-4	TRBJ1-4	TGTGCCAGCAGTTTCCCGAGCCTCCCCGAAAAACTGTTTTTT	CASSFPSLPEKLFF
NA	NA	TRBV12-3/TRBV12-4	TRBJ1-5	TGTGCCAGCAGTTTTGGGGAGAGTCAGCCCCAGCATTTT	CASSFGESQPQHF
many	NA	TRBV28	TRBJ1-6	TGTGCCAGCAGTTTTTGGGGTGGCGCCTATAATTCACCCCTCCACTTT	CASSFWGGAYNSPLHF
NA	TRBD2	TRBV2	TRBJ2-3	TGTGCCAGCAGTGCTCTAGCGGGGATCACAGATACGCAGTATTTT	CASSALAGITDTQYF
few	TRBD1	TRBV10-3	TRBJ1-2	TGTGCCATCAGCGTCGGGACAGGTAGCCACTATGGCTACACCTTC	CAISVGTGSHYGYTF
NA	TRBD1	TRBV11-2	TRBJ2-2	TGTGCCAGCAGTCTACAAGGACAGGGTAGGACCGGGGAGCTGTTTTTT	CASSLQGQGRTGELFF
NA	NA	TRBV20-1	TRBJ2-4	TGCAGTGCTAGTGGGGGCACCAAAAACATTCAGTACTTC	CSASGGTKNIQYF
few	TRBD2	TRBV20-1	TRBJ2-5	TGCAGTGCTGGGACTAGCGGGGGGGCCTACTTC	CSAGTSGGAYF
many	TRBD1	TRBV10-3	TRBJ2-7	TGTGCCATCAGTGAGTCGGGACAGGGTTACGAGCAGTACTTC	CAISESGQGYEQYF